In its sample, the clone carrying this TCR beta chain was seen a few times. Its specificity is not known. This specimen belongs to a study of post-analysis software for immune sequencing data. Whole-study context: Relapsing-remitting, secondary progressive and progressive-relapsing courses of multiple sclerosis were included.

cDNA libraries for TCR beta contained unique molecular identifiers. Roughly 0.5 million cDNA molecules were obtained from roughly 1.1 to 9.2 million T cells. Via MiXCR, TCRdb re-called the PCR reads, giving one row per CDR3 protein. The sample includes more than 450,000 distinct CDR3 sequences, roughly 46% of them seen just once. General study findings and limits: Four to six TRBV segments were more frequent in patients than controls; TRBV5-6, TRBV5-1 and TRBV20-1 belonged to this group. In multiple sclerosis, normalized Chao1 diversity was significantly below that of controls.

Germline CDR1 is DFQATT and CDR2 is SNEGSKA (reference sequence). The length of the CDR3 is 15 residues. With V trimmed by 5 bases and J by 5 bases, 11 bases remained unmatched. The sequence came from a girl aged 10-17 years with multiple sclerosis. V and J are TRBV20-1 and TRBJ1-1, with 10 positions matching TRBD1. What was sequenced was blood. CDR3 region: CSARNGQGGRTEAFF. The CDR3 region has the DNA TGCAGTGCTCGCAACGGACAGGGGGGGCGTACTGAAGCTTTCTTT.